The 2 T cell receptor beta chains in this list originate from one sample, sequenced in a study of cytomegalovirus exposure and HLA in healthy donors. Both 60 Vbeta primers and 13 Jbeta primers went into the PCR. Clones were read by immunoSEQ multiplex PCR, and TCRdb kept only the in-frame ones, dropping some. Counted here are 150,000 to 200,000 clones, 65% to 80% occurring once; the ten biggest clones make up 6.5% to 8.5%. Sequencing input: PBMCs. The source of these receptors is a middle-aged woman in good health and CMV-seropositive.

A few counts support this clone. This chain connects TRBV28 to TRBJ1-4; 7 bases align to TRBD1. Germline V gene lookup returns CDR1 MDHEN and CDR2 SYDVKM. The CDR3 has 18 amino acids. V was pared by 8 bases and J by 0 bases, with 15 bases of the junction left unmatched. CDR3 amino acids: CASDSGTARPATNEKLFF. CDR3 nucleotides: TGTGCCAGCGACTCAGGGACAGCCCGTCCTGCAACTAATGAAAAACTGTTTTTT.

The chain recombines TRBV27 with TRBJ1-2; 8 nucleotides match TRBD1. J lost 10 bases, V lost 4 bases, and 11 bases had no gene match. CDR1 and CDR2 from the germline V gene are MNHEY and SMNVEV (reference sequence). The length of the CDR3 is 14 residues. CDR3 residues: CASSSPGTGPSYTF. The CDR3 DNA sequence: TGTGCCAGCAGTTCCCCCGGGACAGGTCCCTCCTACACCTTC.